Listed here are 22 T cell receptor beta chains from one sample, sequenced in a study of T cells in Graves' hyperthyroidism and ophthalmopathy (dated 2019 in TCRdb). The protocol used for the library was multiplex PCR. TCRdb lists the instrument as Illumina HiSeq 2000. The TCR beta CDR3 regions were amplified from RNA transcripts. For the first round of RT-PCR on the TCR CDR3, the HTBI primer set was used together with the Qiagen OneStep RT-PCR kit. TCRdb reprocessed the public reads (quality trimming at Q25 with fastp, clone calling with MiXCR) and kept in-frame beta chains. Identical CDR3 proteins give one entry, which carries the most common genes and DNA. The sample data list approximately 400,000 distinct CDR3 sequences, and approximately 13% of these were observed just once. Together, the top ten hold less than 25% of the sample. The sample was blood. These receptors came from a man in his thirties or forties with Graves' hyperthyroidism that later progressed to Graves' ophthalmopathy.

The V call is TRBV7-9, the J call TRBJ2-2; no firm D call. The CDR3 runs 11 residues. Trimming left V 5 bases short and J 6 bases short, with 4 bases between. CDR1 SEHNR and CDR2 FQNEAQ come from the germline V gene (reference sequence). The DNA of the CDR3 is TGTGCCAGCAGCCCCTCCGGGGAGCTGTTTTTT. Translated: CASSPSGELFF.

This clonotype was detected ten times or more. V usage is TRBV7-2 and J usage is TRBJ1-5; TRBD1 matches 8 bases. The CDR3 has 16 amino acids. Germline assignment: CDR1 SGHTA and CDR2 FQGNSA. Trimming removed 5 bases from V and 6 bases from J; junction bases left unmatched: 12. CDR3 amino acids: CASSLQLDREAQPQHF. The CDR3 DNA is TGTGCCAGCAGCCTCCAACTGGACAGGGAAGCTCAGCCCCAGCATTTT.

The chain joins TRBV2 to TRBJ2-3; a weak D match, TRBD2 (5 bases). V dropped 5 bases and J dropped 3 bases, with 18 bases sitting between them. The germline CDR1 and CDR2 sequences are SNHLY and FYNNEI. The CDR3 spans 16 residues. The CDR3 DNA follows: TGTGCCAGCAGTCCAACTTTACTAGATTTGACAGATACGCAGTATTTT. This translates into CASSPTLLDLTDTQYF.

The V call is TRBV11-2, the J call TRBJ2-5; tentative D call: TRBD1 (7 bases). Germline CDR1 is SGHAT and CDR2 is FQNNGV. The length of the CDR3 is 14 residues. V shed 4 bases and J shed 9 bases, with 18 bases lying between them. Here the CDR3 DNA reads TGTGCCAGCAGCTCCGCGGGACAGTGGAGGGCCCAGTACTTC. Its protein product is CASSSAGQWRAQYF.

Only one count was recorded for this clonotype. This rearrangement joins TRBV7-9 to TRBJ1-5, with D tentatively TRBD1 (6 bases). Trimming shortened V by 5 bases and J by 7 bases, and 12 bases separated the two germline ends. The CDR3 spans 13 residues. Germline V lookup: CDR1 SEHNR, CDR2 FQNEAQ (reference sequence). In DNA form, the CDR3 reads TGTGCCAGCAGCACGGAGGACAGCCAGCCCCAGCATTTT. This sequence encodes CASSTEDSQPQHF.

Many counts were recorded for this clonotype. The chain uses TRBV2 and TRBJ1-1; possibly TRBD1 for D (5 bases). V dropped 0 bases and J dropped 1 base, with 9 bases sitting between them. This CDR3 comprises 15 residues. Germline-derived CDR1 and CDR2 are SNHLY and FYNNEI. The CDR3: CASSEARQRNTEAFF. The CDR3 coding sequence is TGTGCCAGCAGTGAAGCGAGACAGAGGAACACTGAAGCTTTCTTT.

Only a few counts were recorded for this clonotype. Germline is not matched at one junction end, which may reflect a read error. The chain employs TRBV14 and TRBJ1-1; tentative D call: TRBD1 (6 bases). The CDR3 loop spans 15 amino acids. Germline CDR1 is SGHDN and CDR2 is FVKESK. The CDR3: CASSQVEQGGTDAFF. Written as DNA, the CDR3 is TGTGCCAGCAGCCAAGTCGAACAGGGTGGGACTGACGCTTTCTTT.

This clonotype was counted between two and nine times. A single base separates this from a much larger clone, so it may be a read error. The chain combines TRBV28 with TRBJ1-2; maybe TRBD1 (6 bases). The CDR3 has 14 amino acids. The V end was cut by 5 bases, the J end by 8 bases, with 18 bases between. CDR1 MDHEN and CDR2 SYDVKM come from the germline V gene. The CDR3 region is CASSPPRQVPGYTF. CDR3 sequence (DNA): TGTGCCAGCAGTCCCCCAAGACAGGTCCCAGGCTACACCTTC.

The rearrangement uses TRBV10-3 and TRBJ2-3, with 7 positions matching TRBD2. This CDR3 contains 14 residues. Germline assignment: CDR1 ENHRY and CDR2 SYGVKD. After removal of 3 bases from V and 0 bases from J, the junction contained 0 bases not matched to a gene. CDR3: CAISDGGSTDTQYF. CDR3 bases: TGTGCCATCAGTGACGGGGGGAGCACAGATACGCAGTATTTT.

This clonotype has at least ten counts. The rearrangement joins TRBV27 to TRBJ2-3; 16 bases agree with TRBD2. Germline V CDR1 and CDR2: MNHEY, SMNVEV (reference sequence). The CDR3 runs to 16 residues. J gave up 6 bases and V 6 bases, and 6 bases lay outside the gene matches. For the CDR3, the DNA is TGTGCCAGCAGCGGGACTAGCGGGGGGGCCAGGGATACGCAGTATTTT. Translating it yields CASSGTSGGARDTQYF.

This clonotype was picked up many times. The genes are TRBV6-1 and TRBJ2-7; TRBD1 agrees at 9 bases. Germline lookup yields CDR1 MNHNS and CDR2 SASEGT. The CDR3 extends over 15 amino acids. V dropped 6 bases and J dropped 3; count of bases not matched to a gene: 9. CDR3 amino acids: CASRKNRDRVYEQYF. The CDR3 region has the DNA TGTGCCAGCAGGAAGAACCGGGACAGGGTCTACGAGCAGTACTTC.

This clonotype was recorded many times. V usage is TRBV12-3 or TRBV12-4 and J usage is TRBJ2-7; possible D gene TRBD2, 6 bases. V lost 6 bases and J 5 bases, leaving 14 bases between the germline ends. The CDR3 is 13 amino acids. CDR3 residues: CASRRPGGDEQYF. CDR3 DNA sequence: TGTGCCAGCAGGCGCCCGGGCGGGGACGAGCAGTACTTC.

At least ten counts were recorded for this clonotype. The chain uses TRBV12-5 and TRBJ2-2, with no clear D. The V end was cut by 6 bases, the J end by 4 bases, with 15 bases between. Germline V lookup: CDR1 LGHNT, CDR2 FRNRAP. This CDR3 is built from 15 residues. Here the CDR3 reads CASGETTVGTGELFF. The CDR3, as DNA: TGTGCTAGTGGAGAGACGACGGTGGGCACCGGGGAGCTGTTTTTT. Complete variable domain (other parts from reference TRBV12-5 and TRBJ2-2): DARVTQTPRHKVTEMGQEVTMRCQPILGHNTVFWYRQTMMQGLELLAYFRNRAPLDDSGMPKDRFSAEMPDATLATLKIQPSEPRDSAVYFCASGETTVGTGELFFGEGSRLTVL.

This clonotype was seen many times. The chain uses TRBV2 and TRBJ1-3; D uncertain. The CDR3 extends over 14 amino acids. The V end lost 2 bases, the J end lost 2 bases, and 7 bases lay between the germline ends. Per the germline V gene, CDR1 is SNHLY and CDR2 is FYNNEI. This chain's CDR3 is CASSEPGTGNTIYF. The CDR3 bases are TGTGCCAGCAGTGAACCAGGTACTGGAAACACCATATATTTT.

This chain joins TRBV5-5 and TRBJ1-3; TRBD1 matches 8 bases. From germline, CDR1 is SGHKS and CDR2 YYEKEE (reference sequence). The ends lost 3 bases at V and 2 bases at J; junction bases unmatched: 4. The CDR3 has 15 residues. The CDR3 protein is CASSYVGQAGNTIYF. CDR3 coding DNA: TGTGCCAGCAGCTACGTGGGACAGGCTGGAAACACCATATATTTT.

In this sample, this clonotype turned up many times. The chain uses TRBV29-1 and TRBJ2-2, with TRBD2 as a possible D gene (6 bases). Trimming stripped 0 bases from V and 1 base from J, with 9 bases between. The CDR3 spans 15 residues. CDR1 SQVTM and CDR2 ANQGSEA come from the germline V gene. CDR3 DNA sequence: TGCAGCGTTGAAGATGGAGGGGAGAACACCGGGGAGCTGTTTTTT. Translating it yields CSVEDGGENTGELFF.

This clonotype was counted many times. The V gene is TRBV12-3 or TRBV12-4, the J gene TRBJ1-4; D perhaps matches TRBD1 (5 bases). The V end was cut by 8 bases, the J end by 8 bases, with 15 bases between. The CDR3 totals 13 residues. CDR3 sequence (DNA): TGTGCCAGCGGAGCGACAGTCGGGGAAAAACTGTTTTTT. It yields the protein CASGATVGEKLFF.

This sequence joins TRBV5-1 and TRBJ1-4; maybe TRBD1 (5 bases). CDR1 and CDR2 (germline): SGHRS, YFSETQ. V shed 4 bases and J shed 0 bases, with 10 bases lying between them. The CDR3 runs 15 residues. In DNA form, the CDR3 reads TGCGCCAGCAGCCCAGGGTACGCAACTAATGAAAAACTGTTTTTT. Translated, it gives CASSPGYATNEKLFF.

Remarks on this clonotype: A single base separates this from a much larger clone, so it may be a read error. The chain combines TRBV30 with TRBJ1-2; 7 bases are shared with TRBD1. From germline, CDR1 is GTSNPN and CDR2 SVGIG (reference sequence). This CDR3 spans 14 amino acids. Here the CDR3 DNA reads TGTGCCTGGAGTTCCTACAGGGGAAGTTATGGCTACGCCTTC. Its protein is CAWSSYRGSYGYAF.

This clonotype was detected ten times or more. Germline and junction disagree at one end, which may indicate a read error. This chain joins TRBV11-2 and TRBJ2-2, with D unclear. Per the germline V gene, CDR1 is SGHAT and CDR2 is FQNNGV. The CDR3 is 12 residues long. The CDR3 nucleotides read TGCGCCAGCAGCTCCCCCACCGGGGAGCTGTTTTTT. Protein: CASSSPTGELFF.

This clonotype was seen at least ten times. The genes are TRBV12-3 or TRBV12-4 and TRBJ2-7; 7 bases are a match to TRBD1. This CDR3 contains 12 residues. The V and J ends lost 9 bases and 2 bases, in that order; junction bases with no gene match: 4. In nucleotides, the CDR3 is TGTGCCAGTGGACAGGCAGCCTACGAGCAGTACTTC. Protein sequence: CASGQAAYEQYF.

The rearrangement links TRBV7-3 to TRBJ1-2; D unclear. This CDR3 is built from 18 residues. The germline CDR1 and CDR2 sequences are SGHTA and FQGTGA. Trimming left V 1 base short and J 5 bases short, with 23 bases between. The CDR3 region has the DNA TGTGCCAGCAGCTTAAGGGTCCCCCCGGACCCCGGGGTATATGGCTACACCTTC. It translates to CASSLRVPPDPGVYGYTF.